This TCR beta chain was recovered during a study of CD8 T cells in ankylosing spondylitis. The CDR3 is made up of 15 amino acids. The V gene lost 0 bases and the J gene lost 5 bases, with 11 bases spanning the gap. Germline V CDR1 and CDR2: SEHNR, FQNEAQ (reference sequence). This clonotype was observed a few times. Antigen specificity is unknown. General observations from the study: Relatively rare in peripheral blood, disease-linked clones were also CD8+. Seemingly distinctive of ankylosing spondylitis blood was a TCR beta motif formed by eight highly homologous variants. Reports say disease-linked clones showed up significantly more in matched ankylosing spondylitis synovial fluid.

Via MiXCR, TCRdb re-called the 5' RACE reads, giving one row per CDR3 protein. The sample holds 85,000 to 100,000 distinct CDR3 sequences; roughly 8.3% are singletons and the top ten take about a tenth. Sample: blood, either unsorted or a sorted T cell fraction (not recorded which). The chain has TRBV7-9 and TRBJ2-1; D is unclear. This clonotype originated in a male donor with ankylosing spondylitis or in good health (not recorded which). The CDR3 loop is CASSLAPGGDNEQFF. Written as DNA, the CDR3 is TGTGCCAGCAGCTTAGCGCCCGGCGGAGACAATGAGCAGTTCTTC.